This T cell receptor (beta chain) emerged from a study of blood T cells in healthy people across ages. PBMCs were isolated at a quantity of at least 6 million per sample. The use of a sample-barcoded 5' primer and a J-beta primer mix characterized a second PCR of 7 to 11 cycles. MiXCR, applied by TCRdb to the 5' RACE reads, yields one record per CDR3 protein. The data show about 640,000 distinct CDR3 sequences, roughly 53% seen once. The CDR3 consists of 18 residues. The V segment lost 0 bases and the J segment 5 bases; nucleotides outside the gene matches: 14. Germline V gene data show CDR1 as SNHLY and CDR2 as FYNNEI.

The sequence derives from a man between 60 and 75 years old in good health. The sample consisted of blood. J is TRBJ2-7 and V is TRBV2; 9 bases match TRBD2. The CDR3 bases are TGTGCCAGCAGTGAAGCGCTTGCAGCGGGGGGACTTCGCAACGAGCAGTACTTC. It specifies CASSEALAAGGLRNEQYF.